These 21 T cell receptor beta chains came from one sample sequenced in a study of CD8 T cells in ankylosing spondylitis. Study-wide points: The study identified a TCR beta motif of several highly homologous variants that appeared characteristic of ankylosing spondylitis blood.

TCRdb reanalysed the 5' RACE reads using MiXCR and keeps one entry per CDR3 protein. The sample lists about 500,000 distinct CDR3 sequences; roughly 12% were seen once. The antigens these receptors bind are not known. Sequencing was performed on blood, either unsorted or a sorted T cell fraction (not recorded which). These receptors came from a male donor with ankylosing spondylitis.

V and J are TRBV6-2 or TRBV6-3 and TRBJ2-6; D gene uncertain. V lost 10 bases, J lost 1 base, and 8 bases lay in between. CDR1 is MNHEY, CDR2 SVGEGT, per germline. This CDR3 comprises 13 residues. In DNA, the CDR3 is TGTGCCATTTGGATTTCTGGGGCCAACGTCCTGACTTTC. Amino acid sequence: CAIWISGANVLTF.

This rearrangement joins TRBV7-9 to TRBJ2-3; D may be TRBD1 or TRBD2 (5 bases each). The CDR3 runs 17 residues. Germline V gene lookup returns CDR1 SEHNR and CDR2 FQNEAQ (reference sequence). With 8 bases removed from V and 0 bases from J, the gap between germline ends came to 21 bases. The CDR3 spells CASVRVGEWRSTDTQYF. The CDR3 DNA reads as TGTGCCAGCGTCCGGGTGGGGGAATGGCGGAGCACAGATACGCAGTATTTT.

This chain connects TRBV7-9 to TRBJ2-5; the D gene is possibly TRBD1 (6 bases). CDR1 and CDR2 (germline): SEHNR, FQNEAQ (reference sequence). CDR3 length: 15 amino acids. Trimming left V 2 bases short and J 0 bases short, with 10 bases between. CDR3 region: CASSLRGTNQETQYF. The CDR3 bases are TGTGCCAGCAGCTTAAGGGGGACCAACCAAGAGACCCAGTACTTC.

In its sample, this clonotype was seen a few times. The chain carries TRBV9 and TRBJ2-7; TRBD2 matches 8 bases. The CDR3 consists of 15 residues. V was clipped by 0 bases and J by 0 bases; unmatched bases: 2. Germline loops: CDR1 SGDLS, CDR2 YYNGEE. This chain's CDR3 is CASSVAGGFSYEQYF. DNA for the CDR3: TGTGCCAGCAGCGTAGCGGGAGGGTTCTCCTACGAGCAGTACTTC.

The rearrangement links TRBV10-2 to TRBJ1-1; no reliable D call. This CDR3 spans 14 amino acids. CDR1 is WSHSY, CDR2 SAAADI, per germline. V dropped 6 bases and J dropped 0 bases, with 11 bases sitting between them. CDR3 bases: TGCGCCAGCAGGGACTGGGCGCTGAACACTGAAGCTTTCTTT. The encoded protein is CASRDWALNTEAFF.

This clonotype has a handful of counts. The J gene is TRBJ2-1, the V gene TRBV9, with TRBD2 identical over 11 bases. The CDR3 has 15 residues. Looked up from germline, CDR1 is SGDLS and CDR2 is YYNGEE. V shed 3 bases and J 6 bases; nucleotides not matched to a gene: 5. CDR3 in DNA: TGTGCCAGCAGCGCAATAGCGGGAGGGGCCAATGAGCAGTTCTTC. This sequence encodes CASSAIAGGANEQFF. Together with reference TRBV9 and TRBJ2-1, the CDR3 gives the full variable domain: DSGVTQTPKHLITATGQRVTLRCSPRSGDLSVYWYQQSLDQGLQFLIQYYNGEERAKGNILERFSAQQFPDLHSELNLSSLELGDSALYFCASSAIAGGANEQFFGPGTRLTVL.

The chain couples TRBV5-1 to TRBJ2-7; possibly TRBD2 for D (5 bases). This CDR3 has 16 residues. Trimming removed 5 bases at V and 0 bases at J, with 18 bases between. Germline V CDR1 and CDR2: SGHRS, YFSETQ. The CDR3 DNA reads as TGCGCCAGCAGAAGGGCCGAGCGGTTTAGCTCCTACGAGCAGTACTTC. Translated: CASRRAERFSSYEQYF.

The V and J genes are TRBV20-1 and TRBJ1-1; weak D call: TRBD1 (6 bases). V dropped 0 bases and J dropped 5 bases, with 13 bases sitting between them. The CDR3 covers 14 residues. Germline CDR1 is DFQATT and CDR2 is SNEGSKA (reference sequence). CDR3 nucleotides: TGCAGTGCTAGAGATCAGGACAGACGGACTGAAGCTTTCTTT. Translation gives CSARDQDRRTEAFF.

The rearrangement links TRBV20-1 to TRBJ2-7; 13 bases map to TRBD2. V shed 2 bases, J shed 4 bases, and the junction held 5 bases outside the gene matches. Germline V gives CDR1 DFQATT, CDR2 SNEGSKA (reference sequence). This CDR3 region has 15 residues. The CDR3 here is CSARRGLAGVYEQYF. The CDR3 DNA sequence: TGCAGTGCTAGACGCGGACTAGCGGGAGTATACGAGCAGTACTTC.

This clonotype was found a few times. The chain combines TRBV7-9 with TRBJ2-3, with D uncertain. Trimming took 0 bases from V and 4 from J, leaving 17 bases between them. Per germline, CDR1 SEHNR and CDR2 FQNEAQ (reference sequence). The CDR3 runs 17 residues. CDR3 loop: CASSLALWYPTADTQYF. CDR3 nucleotides: TGTGCCAGCAGCTTAGCGCTGTGGTACCCGACCGCAGATACGCAGTATTTT.

This chain connects TRBV20-1 to TRBJ1-1, with D maybe TRBD1 (5 bases). The V gene lost 4 bases and the J gene lost 8 bases, with 5 bases spanning the gap. The CDR3 is 9 amino acids. In germline, CDR1 is DFQATT, CDR2 SNEGSKA (reference sequence). The CDR3 nucleotides read TGCAGTGCTAAGGGGGAAGCTTTCTTT. This codes for CSAKGEAFF.

The chain carries TRBV28 and TRBJ2-2, with D tentatively TRBD2 (6 bases). CDR1 is MDHEN, CDR2 SYDVKM, per germline. V was clipped by 4 bases and J by 5 bases, with 20 bases between them. The CDR3 spans 17 residues. The CDR3 nucleotides are TGTGCCAGCAGTTCCCGACGTACCTCGGGGAGGACCGGGGAGCTGTTTTTT. The encoded protein is CASSSRRTSGRTGELFF.

There are a few counts of this clonotype. The chain uses TRBV6-6 and TRBJ2-7, with a tentative D call TRBD2 (5 bases). The germline V gene encodes CDR1 MNHNY and CDR2 SVGAGI (reference sequence). This CDR3 spans 12 amino acids. Trimming removed 6 bases at V and 9 bases at J, with 15 bases between. CDR3 residues: CASSPEGIWQYF. The CDR3 coding sequence is TGTGCCAGCAGCCCTGAGGGCATCTGGCAGTACTTC.

This clonotype was seen many times. V is TRBV7-9 and J is TRBJ2-3; 8 bases agree with TRBD2. Looked up from germline, CDR1 is SEHNR and CDR2 is FQNEAQ (reference sequence). The CDR3 has 16 amino acids. V gave up 4 bases and J gave up 4 bases; unmatched junction bases: 10. CDR3 sequence (DNA): TGTGCCAGCAGCTCCCGGTCAGCGGGAGTGGCAGATACGCAGTATTTT. Translating gives CASSSRSAGVADTQYF.

The V and J genes are TRBV24-1 and TRBJ2-1; 7 bases agree with TRBD1. This CDR3 has 16 residues. Germline V gene sequence: CDR1 KGHDR, CDR2 SFDVKD. V was clipped by 3 bases and J by 5 bases; unmatched bases: 9. The CDR3 sequence: CATSDRGGDRDNEQFF. As DNA, the CDR3 is TGTGCCACCAGTGATCGAGGGGGAGACAGGGACAATGAGCAGTTCTTC.

In this sample, this clonotype turned up a few times. The rearrangement uses TRBV9 and TRBJ2-2; 8 bases are shared with TRBD2. Trimming at V came to 3 bases and at J to 7 bases, leaving 8 bases not matched to a gene. The germline V gene encodes CDR1 SGDLS and CDR2 YYNGEE. This CDR3 spans 15 amino acids. The CDR3 region has the DNA TGTGCCAGCAGCGCGACTAGCGCCAGAGGCGGGGAGCTGTTTTTT. Translated: CASSATSARGGELFF. Filled out from reference TRBV9 and TRBJ2-2, the complete variable domain reads DSGVTQTPKHLITATGQRVTLRCSPRSGDLSVYWYQQSLDQGLQFLIQYYNGEERAKGNILERFSAQQFPDLHSELNLSSLELGDSALYFCASSATSARGGELFFGEGSRLTVL.

This clonotype has just a few counts. The gene calls are TRBV20-1 and TRBJ2-2; 7 bases fit TRBD2. The CDR3 loop spans 14 amino acids. CDR1 is DFQATT and CDR2 is SNEGSKA in the germline V gene (reference sequence). The V and J ends lost 0 bases and 6 bases, in that order; junction bases with no gene match: 4. The CDR3 is CSAREELASGELFF. As DNA, the CDR3 is TGCAGTGCTAGAGAAGAACTAGCGTCCGGGGAGCTGTTTTTT.

This chain joins TRBV21-1 and TRBJ2-7. TRBV21-1 corresponds to a pseudogene. The CDR3 is 13 amino acids. DNA of the CDR3: TGTGCCAGCAGCAAAGTCGGGGTTGTAGAGCAGTACGTC. Translating it yields CASSKVGVVEQYV.

The CDR3 is CASSLQGGENTEAFF. The CDR3 nucleotides read TGCGCCAGCAGCCTACAGGGTGGGGAAAACACTGAAGCTTTCTTT. The chain employs TRBV5-1 and TRBJ1-1; D is perhaps TRBD1 (6 bases). Trimming removed 4 bases at V and 2 bases at J, with 15 bases between. Germline CDR1 SGHRS, CDR2 YFSETQ. The CDR3 runs 15 residues.

This chain uses TRBV3-1 with TRBJ1-3; the D gene is possibly TRBD1 (5 bases). Looked up from germline, CDR1 is LGHDT and CDR2 is YNNKEL (reference sequence). The CDR3 extends over 15 amino acids. The V gene lost 1 base and the J gene lost 1 base, with 8 bases spanning the gap. In nucleotides, the CDR3 is TGTGCCAGCAGCCAAGGGCAGGGTTCTGGAAACACCATATATTTT. It is translated as CASSQGQGSGNTIYF.

This clonotype was seen a few times. The CDR3 DNA follows: TGCGCCAGCAGCTTACGGCCAGGGAAATACGAGCAGTACTTC. It encodes CASSLRPGKYEQYF. This chain uses TRBV5-1 with TRBJ2-7; tentative D call: TRBD1 (5 bases). The CDR3 is made up of 14 amino acids. V gave up 2 bases and J gave up 4 bases, with 13 bases separating them. CDR1 SGHRS and CDR2 YFSETQ come from the germline V gene.